What follows is one T cell receptor (beta chain) and its context. This record belongs to a study of blood T cell repertoires in COVID-19. The germline gives CDR1 LGHDT, CDR2 YNNKEL (reference sequence). Between the trimmed V and J ends, which lost 1 base and 4 bases, there was a span of 10 bases. The CDR3 contains 14 residues. The method was immunoSEQ multiplex PCR; TCRdb's version includes in-frame clones alone and lacks a portion of them. The top ten hold about 2.3% of the sample, which has hundreds of thousands of clones, more than 75% seen once. Sequenced input: peripheral blood. The clonotype was recovered from a woman in her fifties or sixties with COVID-19, enrolled during active disease. The V gene is TRBV3-1 (or the pseudogene TRBV3-2), the J gene TRBJ1-1; TRBD1 might be the D (6 bases). The CDR3 protein is CASSQVGGTTEAFF. The CDR3 DNA reads as TGTGCCAGCAGCCAAGTAGGGGGAACCACTGAAGCTTTCTTT.